The clone carrying this T cell receptor beta chain was observed at least ten times. TCRdb reprocessed the 5' RACE reads via MiXCR and lists one record per CDR3 protein. The sample carries about 170,000 distinct CDR3 sequences, 13% recorded once. This specimen belongs to a study of T-cell memory formation after mild COVID-19. The clonotype comes from a man younger than 35 who had mild COVID-19 (a few samples of this study predate the infection). Cell type and time point are not known. The sequencing sample was made of PBMCs or a T cell subset sorted from them (not recorded which).

The CDR3 reads CSAYDPGRGNEQFF. The DNA of the CDR3 is TGCAGTGCTTATGATCCGGGGAGGGGCAATGAGCAGTTCTTC. This chain uses TRBV20-1 with TRBJ2-1, with 7 bases that match TRBD2. Per the germline V gene, CDR1 is DFQATT and CDR2 is SNEGSKA (reference sequence). V lost 5 bases, J lost 6 bases, and 10 bases stayed unmatched. This CDR3 is built from 14 residues.